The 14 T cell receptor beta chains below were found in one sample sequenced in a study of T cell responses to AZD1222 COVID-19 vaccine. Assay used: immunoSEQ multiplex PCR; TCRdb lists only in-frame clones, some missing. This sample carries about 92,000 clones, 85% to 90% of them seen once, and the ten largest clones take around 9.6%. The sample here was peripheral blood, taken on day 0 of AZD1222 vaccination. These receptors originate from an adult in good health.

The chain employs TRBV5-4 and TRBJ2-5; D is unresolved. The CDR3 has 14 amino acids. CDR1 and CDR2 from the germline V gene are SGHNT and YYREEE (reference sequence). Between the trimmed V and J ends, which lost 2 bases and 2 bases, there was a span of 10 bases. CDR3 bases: TGTGCCAGCAGCTTCAGCCAAAATCAAGAGACCCAGTACTTC. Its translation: CASSFSQNQETQYF. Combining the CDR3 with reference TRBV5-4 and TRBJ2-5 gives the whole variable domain ETGVTQSPTHLIKTRGQQVTLRCSSQSGHNTVSWYQQALGQGPQFIFQYYREEENGRGNFPPRFSGLQFPNYSSELNVNALELDDSALYLCASSFSQNQETQYFGPGTRLLVL.

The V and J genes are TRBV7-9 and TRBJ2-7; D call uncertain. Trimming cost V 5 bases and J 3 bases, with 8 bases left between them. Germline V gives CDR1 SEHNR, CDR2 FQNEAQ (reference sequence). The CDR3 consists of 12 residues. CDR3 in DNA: TGTGCCAGCAGCCCGAACGGCTACGAGCAGTACTTC. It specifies CASSPNGYEQYF. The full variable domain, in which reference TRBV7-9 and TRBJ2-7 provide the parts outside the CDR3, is DTGVSQNPRHKITKRGQNVTFRCDPISEHNRLYWYRQTLGQGPEFLTYFQNEAQLEKSRLLSDRFSAERPKGSFSTLEIQRTEQGDSAMYLCASSPNGYEQYFGPGTRLTVT.

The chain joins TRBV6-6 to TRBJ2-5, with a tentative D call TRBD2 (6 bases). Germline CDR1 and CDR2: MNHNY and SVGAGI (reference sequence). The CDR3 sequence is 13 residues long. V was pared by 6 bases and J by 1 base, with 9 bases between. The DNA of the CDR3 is TGTGCCAGCAGGGGGACTTCCCAAGAGACCCAGTACTTC. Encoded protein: CASRGTSQETQYF.

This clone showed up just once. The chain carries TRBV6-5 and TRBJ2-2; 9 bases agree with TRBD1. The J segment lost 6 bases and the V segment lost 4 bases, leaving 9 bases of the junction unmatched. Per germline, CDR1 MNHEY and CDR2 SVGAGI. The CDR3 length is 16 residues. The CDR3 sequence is CASSSTTTGGSGELFF. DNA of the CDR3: TGTGCCAGCAGTTCCACCACGACAGGGGGTTCCGGGGAGCTGTTTTTT.

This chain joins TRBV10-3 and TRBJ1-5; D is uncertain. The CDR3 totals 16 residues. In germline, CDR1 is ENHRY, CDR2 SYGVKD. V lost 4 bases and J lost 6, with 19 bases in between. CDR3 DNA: TGTGCCATCAGTGGGGAATGGGCGGGAGCGGGTCAGCCCCAGCATTTT. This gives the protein CAISGEWAGAGQPQHF.

CDR3 coding DNA: TGCGCCAGCAGCCCTCGGACAGGGGAGTACGAGCAGTACTTC. This sequence encodes CASSPRTGEYEQYF. The V gene is TRBV5-1, the J gene TRBJ2-7; 9 bases match TRBD1. The junction had 6 bases not matched to a gene; V was cut back by 4 bases and J by 4 bases. There are 14 residues in the CDR3. The germline CDR1 and CDR2 sequences are SGHRS and YFSETQ.

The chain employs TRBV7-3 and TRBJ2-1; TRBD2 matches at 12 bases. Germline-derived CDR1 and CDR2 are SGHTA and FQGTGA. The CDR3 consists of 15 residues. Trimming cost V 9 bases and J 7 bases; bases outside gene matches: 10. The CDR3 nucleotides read TGTGCCAGGACGAGGCCTAGCGGGAGGGGGAATGAGCAGTTCTTC. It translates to CARTRPSGRGNEQFF. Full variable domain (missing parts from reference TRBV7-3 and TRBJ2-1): GAGVSQTPSNKVTEKGKYVELRCDPISGHTALYWYRQSLGQGPEFLIYFQGTGAADDSGLPNDRFFAVRPEGSVSTLKIQRTERGDSAVYLCARTRPSGRGNEQFFGPGTRLTVL.

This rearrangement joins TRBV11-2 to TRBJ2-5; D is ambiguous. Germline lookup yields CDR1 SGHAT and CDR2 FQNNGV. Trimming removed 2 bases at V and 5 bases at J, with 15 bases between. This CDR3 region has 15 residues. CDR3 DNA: TGTGCCAGCAGCTTATGGGCAGGAATGGGGGAGACCCAGTACTTC. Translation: CASSLWAGMGETQYF.

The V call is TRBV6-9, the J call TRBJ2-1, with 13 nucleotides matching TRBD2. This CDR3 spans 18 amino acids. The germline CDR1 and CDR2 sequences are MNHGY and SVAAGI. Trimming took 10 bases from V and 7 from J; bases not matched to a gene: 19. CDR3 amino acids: CANPPGLAGKSHRNEQFF. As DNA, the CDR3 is TGTGCCAACCCACCGGGACTAGCGGGAAAGAGTCATCGAAATGAGCAGTTCTTC.

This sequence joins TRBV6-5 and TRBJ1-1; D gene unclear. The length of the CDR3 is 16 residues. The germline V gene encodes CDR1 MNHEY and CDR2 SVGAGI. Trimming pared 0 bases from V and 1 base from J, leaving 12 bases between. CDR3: CASSYSNSGRNTEAFF. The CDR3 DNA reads TGTGCCAGCAGTTACTCGAATTCTGGGAGGAACACTGAAGCTTTCTTT.

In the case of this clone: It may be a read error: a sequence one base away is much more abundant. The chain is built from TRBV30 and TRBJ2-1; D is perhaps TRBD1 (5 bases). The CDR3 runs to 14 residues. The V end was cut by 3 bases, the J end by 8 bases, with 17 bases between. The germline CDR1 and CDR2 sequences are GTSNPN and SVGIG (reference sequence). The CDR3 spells CAWSATALGDEQFF. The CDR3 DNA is TGTGCCTGGAGCGCGACGGCTCTAGGGGATGAGCAGTTCTTC.

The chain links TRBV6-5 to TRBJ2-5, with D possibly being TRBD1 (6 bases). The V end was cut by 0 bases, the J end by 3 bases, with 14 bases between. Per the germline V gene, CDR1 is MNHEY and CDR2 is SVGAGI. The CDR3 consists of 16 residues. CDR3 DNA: TGTGCCAGCAGTTACTCACCCTTTAACAGGGAAGAGACCCAGTACTTC. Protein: CASSYSPFNREETQYF.

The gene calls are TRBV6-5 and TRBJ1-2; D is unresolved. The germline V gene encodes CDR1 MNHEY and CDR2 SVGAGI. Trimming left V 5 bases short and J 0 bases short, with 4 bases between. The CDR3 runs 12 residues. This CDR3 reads CASSTTNYGYTF. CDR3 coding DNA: TGTGCCAGCAGTACGACTAACTATGGCTACACCTTC.

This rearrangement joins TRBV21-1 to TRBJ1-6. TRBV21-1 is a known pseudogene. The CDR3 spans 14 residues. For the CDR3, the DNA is TGTCATCCGGGGGGCAATTTCTATAATTCACCCCTCCACTTT. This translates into CHPGGNFYNSPLHF.